The 14 T cell receptor beta chains below all came from one sample that was sequenced in a study of cytomegalovirus exposure and HLA in healthy donors. Libraries were prepared by immunoSEQ multiplex PCR; TCRdb keeps only in-frame clonotypes and omits some of them. The repertoire holds roughly 98,000 clones, with roughly 84% as singletons. The specimen sequenced was PBMCs. These receptors came from a man aged 18-30 years in good health and CMV-seropositive.

The rearrangement uses TRBV6-6 and TRBJ2-1, with 9 bases fitting TRBD1. The CDR3 has 12 residues. Trimming removed 5 bases from V and 7 bases from J; junction bases left unmatched: 0. CDR1 is MNHNY and CDR2 is SVGAGI in the germline V gene (reference sequence). CDR3 in amino acids: CASSDRGNEQFF. CDR3 sequence (DNA): TGTGCCAGCAGTGACAGGGGGAATGAGCAGTTCTTC.

This clone was recorded only once. CDR3 amino acids: CSAGRGQGAFF. The CDR3 region has the DNA TGCAGTGCTGGCAGAGGACAGGGGGCTTTCTTT. The gene calls are TRBV20-1 and TRBJ1-1, with 9 bases identical to TRBD1. Germline lookup yields CDR1 DFQATT and CDR2 SNEGSKA (reference sequence). V dropped 5 bases and J dropped 11; count of bases not matched to a gene: 6. The CDR3 contains 11 residues.

V and J are TRBV6-5 and TRBJ2-7, with 7 nucleotides matching TRBD1. V was pared by 0 bases and J by 4 bases, with 0 bases of the junction left unmatched. CDR3 length equals 13 residues. The germline V gene encodes CDR1 MNHEY and CDR2 SVGAGI. Written as DNA, the CDR3 is TGTGCCAGCAGTTACTCGACAGGGTACGAGCAGTACTTC. Protein: CASSYSTGYEQYF.

About this clone itself: This sample also contains other DNA sequences that code for the same CDR3. The V gene is TRBV7-9, the J gene TRBJ2-1; 8 bases map to TRBD1. Germline loops: CDR1 SEHNR, CDR2 FQNEAQ (reference sequence). The CDR3 covers 13 residues. V was pared by 5 bases and J by 6 bases, with 3 bases of the junction left unmatched. The CDR3 DNA reads TGTGCCAGCAGCCTTGGACAGGGCAATGAGCAGTTCTTC. Translated, it gives CASSLGQGNEQFF.

V and J are TRBV7-8 and TRBJ2-1, with 7 bases matching TRBD1. Germline V lookup: CDR1 SGHVS, CDR2 FQNEAQ. The CDR3 contains 13 residues. Germline trimming cut 4 bases from V and 9 bases from J; bases unmatched to any gene: 6. The CDR3 nucleotides read TGTGCCAGCAGCTGGACAGGCTCAGGTGAGCAGTTCTTC. It codes for CASSWTGSGEQFF.

This clone was seen more than once but under ten times. This chain connects TRBV7-3 to TRBJ2-2; TRBD2 matches 10 bases. This CDR3 spans 15 amino acids. Germline values: CDR1 SGHTA, CDR2 FQGTGA. V was clipped by 4 bases and J by 7 bases; unmatched bases: 6. CDR3 in amino acids: CASSSLAGVGGELFF. The CDR3 DNA reads as TGTGCCAGCAGCTCCCTAGCGGGAGTGGGCGGGGAGCTGTTTTTT.

The rearrangement uses TRBV11-2 and TRBJ1-1; weak D call: TRBD1 (5 bases). From germline, CDR1 is SGHAT and CDR2 FQNNGV. V was clipped by 0 bases and J by 4 bases, with 12 bases between them. CDR3 length equals 15 residues. The CDR3 protein is CASSLEEGWVTEAFF. In DNA, the CDR3 is TGTGCCAGCAGCTTAGAGGAGGGGTGGGTCACTGAAGCTTTCTTT.

The chain recombines TRBV5-1 with TRBJ2-7; 7 bases agree with TRBD2. The germline CDR1 and CDR2 sequences are SGHRS and YFSETQ. This CDR3 is 17 amino acids long. V lost 0 bases and J lost 7; bases outside the gene matches: 16. CDR3 bases: TGCGCCAGCAGCTTGGGGGAGGGTGGCGTTTTTTCGGGGGAGCAGTACTTC. As protein: CASSLGEGGVFSGEQYF.

DNA of the CDR3: TGTGCCAGCAGCTTGGGCTCCCTGGAGGGTGAGCAGTTCTTC. Its protein product is CASSLGSLEGEQFF. The J gene is TRBJ2-1, the V gene TRBV5-8; a weak D match, TRBD2 (6 bases). The germline CDR1 and CDR2 sequences are SGHTS and YDEGEE. Trimming took 0 bases from V and 9 from J, leaving 13 bases between them. The CDR3 covers 14 residues.

The V gene is TRBV6-5, the J gene TRBJ1-2; TRBD1 matches 9 bases. CDR3 length: 15 residues. Germline CDR1 is MNHEY and CDR2 is SVGAGI. V shed 4 bases and J 5 bases; nucleotides not matched to a gene: 8. DNA for the CDR3: TGTGCCAGCAGTTCCGGGACAGGGTCATGGTATGGCTACACCTTC. Translation gives CASSSGTGSWYGYTF.

The DNA of the CDR3 is TGTGCCAGCAGCTTGTACGGAGACAATGAGCAGTTCTTC. Its protein product is CASSLYGDNEQFF. The V gene is TRBV5-4, the J gene TRBJ2-1; D ambiguous. This CDR3 is 13 amino acids long. CDR1 and CDR2 from the germline V gene are SGHNT and YYREEE (reference sequence). The V gene lost 1 base and the J gene lost 5 bases, with 7 bases spanning the gap.

The table lists this clone with a count of one. The V gene is TRBV18, the J gene TRBJ2-1; weak D call: TRBD1 (6 bases). CDR1 and CDR2 (germline): KGHSH, LQKENI. V shed 3 bases and J shed 2 bases, with 11 bases lying between them. The CDR3 is made up of 15 amino acids. The CDR3 DNA sequence: TGTGCCAGCTCACCGAGGCAGGGGACCTACAATGAGCAGTTCTTC. Translating it yields CASSPRQGTYNEQFF.

The CDR3 nucleotides are TGTGCCAGCAGTTATAGGACAGGGGGTCTGCCCCAGCATTTT. As protein: CASSYRTGGLPQHF. V gene TRBV6-5 combines with J gene TRBJ1-5; 10 nucleotides align to TRBD1. The CDR3 consists of 14 residues. Germline V CDR1 and CDR2: MNHEY, SVGAGI. V gave up 3 bases and J gave up 9 bases; unmatched junction bases: 5.

The chain carries TRBV28 and TRBJ2-7; TRBD1 matches 7 bases. Germline loops: CDR1 MDHEN, CDR2 SYDVKM. This CDR3 region has 15 residues. V gave up 8 bases and J gave up 2 bases; unmatched junction bases: 12. CDR3: CASAVGQDKTYEQYF. The CDR3 region has the DNA TGTGCCAGCGCAGTAGGACAGGACAAAACCTACGAGCAGTACTTC. The full variable domain, in which reference TRBV28 and TRBJ2-7 provide the parts outside the CDR3, is DVKVTQSSRYLVKRTGEKVFLECVQDMDHENMFWYRQDPGLGLRLIYFSYDVKMKEKGDIPEGYSVSREKKERFSLILESASTNQTSMYLCASAVGQDKTYEQYFGPGTRLTVT.